The 20 T cell receptor beta chains presented below share a single source sample, sequenced in a study of blood T cell repertoires in COVID-19. Profiling relied on immunoSEQ multiplex PCR, and the TCRdb table lists in-frame clones only, not all of them. The table records 80,000 to 90,000 clones, around 82% of them present only once. The sample taken for sequencing was peripheral blood. All receptors derive from a woman over 75 with acute or convalescent COVID-19.

The chain carries TRBV3-1 (or the pseudogene TRBV3-2) and TRBJ1-2; TRBD1 matches at 7 bases. The CDR3 length is 15 residues. Germline V gene lookup returns CDR1 LGHDT and CDR2 YNNKEL (reference sequence). Trimming at V came to 1 base and at J to 4 bases, leaving 6 bases not matched to a gene. The CDR3 nucleotides are TGTGCCAGCAGCCAAGCCCGGGGACAGTTCTATGGCTACACCTTC. This gives the protein CASSQARGQFYGYTF.

This clone was seen ten or more times. The chain is built from TRBV6-5 and TRBJ2-5; the D gene is possibly TRBD2 (7 bases). CDR1 and CDR2 from the germline V gene are MNHEY and SVGAGI. Trimming cost V 7 bases and J 3 bases, with 15 bases left between them. CDR3 length: 14 residues. The CDR3 here is CASTRGGGEETQYF. The CDR3 DNA sequence: TGTGCCAGCACTCGGGGAGGGGGAGAAGAGACCCAGTACTTC.

The chain joins TRBV6-4 to TRBJ2-1; weak D call: TRBD2 (5 bases). The CDR3 contains 13 residues. Germline CDR1 reads MRHNA; CDR2 reads SNTAGT. V lost 6 bases and J 10 bases, leaving 16 bases between the germline ends. The CDR3 bases are TGTGCCAGCAGCTTAAAAACCCGGGGAGAGCAGTTCTTC. As protein: CASSLKTRGEQFF.

As to this clone: The germline gene is not matched at one end of the junction; a read error may be the cause. The chain couples TRBV6-5 to TRBJ2-1; 7 nucleotides line up with TRBD2. From germline, CDR1 is MNHEY and CDR2 SVGAGI. The CDR3 has 15 residues. The CDR3 region is CASSYSTSSHNEQFF. DNA of the CDR3: TGTGCCAGCAGTTACTCGACTAGCTCCCACAATGAGCAGTTCTTC.

This chain uses TRBV4-2 with TRBJ1-2; 8 positions match TRBD1. The length of the CDR3 is 15 residues. Germline lookup yields CDR1 LGHNA and CDR2 YNFKEQ. The junction had 3 bases not matched to a gene; V was cut back by 0 bases and J by 3 bases. CDR3 sequence (DNA): TGTGCCAGCAGCCAAGACAGGGGGCAATACTATGGCTACACCTTC. This sequence encodes CASSQDRGQYYGYTF.

The rearrangement links TRBV19 to TRBJ2-3; a weak D match, TRBD1 (6 bases). The ends were cut back, 5 bases at V and 0 bases at J, with 12 bases in the middle. This CDR3 has 15 residues. Germline CDR1 is LNHDA and CDR2 is SQIVND (reference sequence). The CDR3 DNA sequence: TGTGCCAGTAGTGGACAGATTTTTAGCACAGATACGCAGTATTTT. Amino acid sequence: CASSGQIFSTDTQYF.

The V call is TRBV10-2, the J call TRBJ1-4; 7 bases agree with TRBD1. The CDR3 extends over 17 amino acids. Per germline, CDR1 WSHSY and CDR2 SAAADI. J gave up 0 bases and V 3 bases, and 7 bases lay outside the gene matches. CDR3 loop: CASSDWAGTATNEKLFF. The CDR3 DNA follows: TGCGCCAGCAGTGATTGGGCAGGGACAGCAACTAATGAAAAACTGTTTTTT.

The chain joins TRBV5-1 to TRBJ1-2, with a tentative D call TRBD1 (6 bases). Trimming pared 4 bases from V and 0 bases from J, leaving 13 bases between. There are 15 residues in the CDR3. From germline, CDR1 is SGHRS and CDR2 YFSETQ. CDR3 DNA: TGCGCCAGCAGCCTGCGGACAGACTCTAACTATGGCTACACCTTC. It codes for CASSLRTDSNYGYTF.

The J gene is TRBJ1-5, the V gene TRBV28; perhaps TRBD1 as D (6 bases). The CDR3 loop spans 12 amino acids. Germline CDR1 reads MDHEN; CDR2 reads SYDVKM. The CDR3 DNA follows: TGTGCTGGGGCAGGGGCGGATCAGCCCCAGCATTTT. Translation: CAGAGADQPQHF.

This chain joins TRBV6-5 and TRBJ2-3; D perhaps matches TRBD1 (5 bases). The CDR3 covers 14 residues. CDR1 is MNHEY, CDR2 SVGAGI, per germline. V lost 4 bases to trimming and J lost 6 bases, with 14 bases between them. The chain's CDR3 is CASSFGQGPDTQYF. DNA of the CDR3: TGTGCCAGCAGTTTTGGACAAGGGCCTGATACGCAGTATTTT.

This clone was counted only a few times. The CDR3 here is CASSQDPGWEQYF. CDR3 in DNA: TGTGCCAGCAGCCAAGATCCGGGTTGGGAGCAGTACTTC. The chain recombines TRBV14 with TRBJ2-7; D gene uncertain. The CDR3 spans 13 residues. Germline V gene sequence: CDR1 SGHDN, CDR2 FVKESK. V lost 0 bases and J lost 7, with 10 bases in between.

The gene calls are TRBV5-1 and TRBJ2-5; 8 bases align to TRBD1. CDR1 is SGHRS and CDR2 is YFSETQ in the germline V gene. The CDR3 covers 15 residues. The V and J ends lost 8 bases and 4 bases, in that order; junction bases with no gene match: 13. CDR3 bases: TGCGCCAGTTATCGGGTGCAGGGGGCTGGAGAGACCCAGTACTTC. It yields the protein CASYRVQGAGETQYF.

The V gene is TRBV7-9, the J gene TRBJ2-1, with D possibly matching TRBD2 (6 bases). The V gene lost 4 bases and the J gene lost 0 bases, with 16 bases spanning the gap. Germline V CDR1 and CDR2: SEHNR, FQNEAQ (reference sequence). This CDR3 spans 17 amino acids. CDR3 in amino acids: CASSSRPGLTSYNEQFF. DNA for the CDR3: TGTGCCAGCAGCTCTAGACCGGGACTGACCTCCTACAATGAGCAGTTCTTC.

The chain combines TRBV29-1 with TRBJ2-7; TRBD1 agrees at 7 bases. The germline CDR1 and CDR2 sequences are SQVTM and ANQGSEA. This CDR3 comprises 13 residues. Trimming removed 6 bases from V and 1 base from J; junction bases left unmatched: 6. In nucleotides, the CDR3 is TGCAGCGTCAGACAGGGTTCGTCCTACGAGCAGTACTTC. Translated, it gives CSVRQGSSYEQYF.

V usage is TRBV20-1 and J usage is TRBJ2-7; tentatively, D is TRBD2 (5 bases). Germline CDR1 and CDR2: DFQATT and SNEGSKA (reference sequence). This CDR3 has 12 residues. Trimming removed 3 bases at V and 2 bases at J, with 8 bases between. The CDR3: CSASRGTYEQYF. DNA for the CDR3: TGCAGTGCTAGTCGGGGTACCTACGAGCAGTACTTC.

Concerning this clone: At one boundary the junction diverges from the germline segment, which might be a read error. This chain links TRBV7-8 with TRBJ2-7; 7 positions match TRBD1. The CDR3 sequence is 12 residues long. In germline, CDR1 is SGHVS, CDR2 FQNEAQ. In nucleotides, the CDR3 is TGTGCCAGCAGGTTAGGGGGCTCCGAGCAGTACTTC. Protein product: CASRLGGSEQYF.

CDR3 loop: CASSFPDTEAFF. CDR3 DNA: TGTGCCAGCAGTTTTCCGGACACTGAAGCTTTCTTT. The chain combines TRBV6-2 or TRBV6-3 with TRBJ1-1; D ambiguous. Trimming removed 4 bases at V and 3 bases at J, with 6 bases between. The CDR3 spans 12 residues. The germline CDR1 and CDR2 sequences are MNHEY and SVGEGT.

J is TRBJ1-5 and V is TRBV27; TRBD1 is a possible D gene (6 bases). V gave up 2 bases and J gave up 9 bases, with 17 bases separating them. The CDR3 has 15 residues. Germline assignment: CDR1 MNHEY and CDR2 SMNVEV (reference sequence). The DNA of the CDR3 is TGTGCCAGCAGTTTAAGCCCCGGGGGCGGGGGGCCCCAGCATTTT. Amino acid sequence: CASSLSPGGGGPQHF.

In its sample, this clone was seen once. The genes are TRBV28 and TRBJ1-5; D remains ambiguous. Germline assignment: CDR1 MDHEN and CDR2 SYDVKM. V was trimmed by 1 base and J by 6 bases, leaving 4 bases between them. There are 12 residues in the CDR3. The CDR3 here is CASSLSIQPQHF. The CDR3 coding sequence is TGTGCCAGCAGTTTATCCATTCAGCCCCAGCATTTT.

The chain has TRBV19 and TRBJ2-3; possible D gene TRBD2, 6 bases. Germline CDR1 LNHDA, CDR2 SQIVND (reference sequence). Trimming stripped 5 bases from V and 4 bases from J, with 13 bases between. The CDR3 covers 14 residues. CDR3 sequence: CASSRRDDSDTQYF. DNA for the CDR3: TGTGCCAGTAGTCGGCGGGACGATTCAGATACGCAGTATTTT.